The clone carrying this T cell receptor beta chain was observed at least ten times. The antigen is undetermined. This specimen comes from a study of blood T cells in healthy people across ages. Study-level information: T cells yielded about one barcoded beta molecule per two cells through template switching.

Study-wide results and caveats: Unsorted PBMCs prevented conclusive naive versus antigen-experienced comparison.

The CDR3 extends over 14 amino acids. For the second PCR, which ran for about 6 to 12 cycles, a sample-barcoded 5' primer and a J-beta primer mix were used. Every molecule of cDNA carried a tag from a template-switch adaptor with 12 random nucleotides. TCRdb passed the 5' RACE reads through MiXCR, listing each CDR3 protein once. In the table there are approximately 960,000 distinct CDR3 sequences, under 35% of which are singletons. The data also belong to a second study, concerning T cells of mothers and their children. That source notes: Related mother-child pairs showed slightly, non-significantly higher overlap than unrelated pairs.

The sequence came from a woman in her thirties or forties in good health. The chain employs TRBV21-1 and TRBJ2-7; no DNA check was done on the table's D call, TRBD1. TRBV21-1 counts as a pseudogene. The sequencing input was blood. DNA of the CDR3: TGTGCCAGCAGCAATGGGACAGGAGGGCGCGAGCAGTACTTC. Translated, it gives CASSNGTGGREQYF.